A selection of T cell receptor beta chains follows, all from one sample in a study of T-cell memory formation after mild COVID-19. TCRdb itself ran the 5' RACE reads through MiXCR, one entry per CDR3 protein. The table lists around 390,000 distinct CDR3 sequences, about a sixth of them singletons. Sequenced input: PBMCs or a T cell subset sorted from them (not recorded which). The receptor source for this set is a young man who had mild COVID-19 (a few samples of this study predate the infection). Cell type and time point are not known. CDR3s include the opening cysteine and the closing phenylalanine or tryptophan. Clone size appears in some rows only: once, few, many, or a class for an expanded clone.

TRBV6-5,TRBJ1-2,few,CASSRPGDLSYGYTF
TRBV7-6,TRBJ1-2,few,CASSRGVGGYTF
TRBV20-1,TRBJ2-7,NA,CSANRREAYEQYF
TRBV6-6,TRBJ2-1,NA,CASSYSIGVFNEQFF
TRBV4-2,TRBJ2-3,NA,CASSPGERADTQYF
TRBV7-8,TRBJ2-7,few,CASSRTGTGAYEQYF
TRBV12-3/TRBV12-4,TRBJ2-5,NA,CASSFLQGYQETQYF
TRBV3-1,TRBJ2-6,NA,CASSQGSRSGANVLTF
TRBV5-1,TRBJ2-7,few,CASSLGGFSLYEQYF
TRBV20-1,TRBJ1-6,few,CSASGHSDSPLHF
TRBV27,TRBJ1-1,NA,CASSGGWGNTEAFF
TRBV10-3,TRBJ2-5,few,CAISAGGSGETQYF
TRBV4-3,TRBJ1-6,few,CASSQDLFPVLLYNSPLHF
TRBV6-5,TRBJ1-6,NA,CASSYQGWNSPLHF
TRBV5-1,TRBJ1-2,NA,CASRTTGANYGYTF
TRBV7-8,TRBJ2-3,few,CASSLYGGSDTQYF
TRBV6-1,TRBJ1-6,few,CASSVTSSPLHF
TRBV5-1,TRBJ2-3,NA,CASSLEGSATDTQYF
TRBV5-1,TRBJ1-1,few,CASRPGERNTEAFF
TRBV4-2,TRBJ1-2,NA,CASSQTGESIYGYTF
TRBV4-1,TRBJ1-1,few,CASSHTPGQGLNTEAFF
TRBV4-1,TRBJ2-5,few,CASSQDGTSVETQYF
TRBV21-1,TRBJ2-3,NA,CASSKDLQGESDTQYF
TRBV10-3,TRBJ1-1,few,CAIREGNTEAFF
TRBV4-2,TRBJ2-4,few,CASSQGVGAKNIQYF
TRBV7-2,TRBJ2-3,NA,CASSLGGNTDTQYF
TRBV4-1,TRBJ1-2,few,CASSQSTGSSGYTF
TRBV5-1,TRBJ2-3,few,CASSPPRTDSTDTQYF
TRBV5-1,TRBJ2-4,NA,CASSPGQAENIQYF
TRBV9,TRBJ2-7,few,CASSGGPTTPYEQYF
TRBV7-2,TRBJ1-5,few,CASSFWDGGNQPQHF